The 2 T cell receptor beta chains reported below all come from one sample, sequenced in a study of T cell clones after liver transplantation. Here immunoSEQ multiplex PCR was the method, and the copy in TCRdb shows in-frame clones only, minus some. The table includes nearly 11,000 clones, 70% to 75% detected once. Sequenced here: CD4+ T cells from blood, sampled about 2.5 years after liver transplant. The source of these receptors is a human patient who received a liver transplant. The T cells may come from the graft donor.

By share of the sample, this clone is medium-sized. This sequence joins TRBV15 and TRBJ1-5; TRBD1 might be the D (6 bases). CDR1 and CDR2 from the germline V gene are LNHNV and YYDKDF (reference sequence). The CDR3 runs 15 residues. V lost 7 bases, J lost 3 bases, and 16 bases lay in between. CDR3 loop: CATNTGFGANQPQHF. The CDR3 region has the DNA TGTGCCACCAACACAGGGTTTGGTGCCAATCAGCCCCAGCATTTT.

The chain's CDR3 is CASSSLAGYNEQFF. CDR3 DNA: TGTGCCAGTAGTAGCCTAGCGGGGTACAATGAGCAGTTCTTC. The chain has TRBV19 and TRBJ2-1; 9 bases align to TRBD2. After removal of 4 bases from V and 4 bases from J, the junction contained 2 bases not matched to a gene. CDR1 and CDR2 (germline): LNHDA, SQIVND (reference sequence). The CDR3 sequence is 14 residues long.